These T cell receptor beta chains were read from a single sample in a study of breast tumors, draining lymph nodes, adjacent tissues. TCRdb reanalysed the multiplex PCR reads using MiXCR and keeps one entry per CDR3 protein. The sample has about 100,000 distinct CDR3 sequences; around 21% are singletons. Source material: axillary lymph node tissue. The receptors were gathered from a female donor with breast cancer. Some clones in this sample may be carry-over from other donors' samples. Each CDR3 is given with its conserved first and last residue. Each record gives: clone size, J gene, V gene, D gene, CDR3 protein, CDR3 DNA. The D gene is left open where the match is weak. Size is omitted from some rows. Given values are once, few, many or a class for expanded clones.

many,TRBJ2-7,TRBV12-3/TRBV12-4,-,CASSLALGEQYF,TGTGCCAGCAGTTTAGCCTTAGGAGAGCAGTACTTC
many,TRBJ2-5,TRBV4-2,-,CASSQELEYQETQYF,TGTGCCAGCAGCCAAGAGTTAGAGTACCAAGAGACCCAGTACTTC
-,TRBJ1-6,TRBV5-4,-,CASSRMGVFFSPLHF,TGTGCCAGCAGCCGTATGGGGGTCTTTTTTTCACCCCTCCACTTT
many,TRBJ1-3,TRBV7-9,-,CASSLAGGNTIYF,TGTGCCAGCAGCCTAGCAGGGGGAAACACCATATATTTT
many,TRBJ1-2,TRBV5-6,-,CASSGGRRFYGYTF,TGTGCCAGCAGCGGGGGACGTCGATTCTATGGCTACACCTTC
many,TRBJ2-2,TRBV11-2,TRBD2,CASSSPLAGGTGELFF,TGTGCCAGCAGCTCGCCACTAGCGGGAGGCACCGGGGAGCTGTTTTTT
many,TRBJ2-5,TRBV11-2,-,CASSFGQETQYF,TGTGCCAGCAGCTTTGGACAAGAGACCCAGTACTTC
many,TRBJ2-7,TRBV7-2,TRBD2,CASSLGLAGVEQYF,TGTGCCAGCAGCTTAGGGCTAGCGGGAGTCGAGCAGTACTTC
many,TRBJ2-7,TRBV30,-,CAWSVQSLRQYF,TGTGCCTGGAGTGTACAATCCCTCAGGCAGTACTTC
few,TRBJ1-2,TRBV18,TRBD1,CASSPQGQMYGYTF,TGTGCCAGCTCACCCCAGGGACAGATGTATGGCTACACCTTC
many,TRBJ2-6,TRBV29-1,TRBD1,CSVGQGVSGANVLTF,TGCAGCGTTGGACAGGGAGTCTCTGGGGCCAACGTCCTGACTTTC
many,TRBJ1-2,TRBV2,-,CASSDRDSAGYTF,TGTGCCAGCAGCGACCGGGACTCAGCCGGCTACACCTTC
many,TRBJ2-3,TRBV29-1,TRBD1,CSVEDWGTASSTDTQYF,TGCAGCGTTGAAGATTGGGGGACAGCCTCAAGCACAGATACGCAGTATTTT
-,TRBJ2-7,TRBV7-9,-,CASSLAPVQGYEQYF,TGTGCCAGCAGCTTAGCCCCCGTACAGGGCTACGAGCAGTACTTC
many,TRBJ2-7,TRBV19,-,CASSIDSHTYEQYF,TGTGCCAGTAGTATAGATAGTCATACCTACGAGCAGTACTTC
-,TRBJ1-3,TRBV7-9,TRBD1,CASSFEGAKANTMYF,TGTGCCAGCAGCTTTGAGGGGGCAAAAGCAAACACCATGTATTTT
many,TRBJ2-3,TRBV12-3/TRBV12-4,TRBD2,CASSLQGGGADTQYF,TGTGCCAGCAGTCTTCAGGGCGGGGGGGCAGATACGCAGTATTTT
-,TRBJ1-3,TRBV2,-,CASSERPISVGNTIYF,TGTGCCAGCAGTGAAAGGCCGATATCGGTAGGAAACACCATATATTTT
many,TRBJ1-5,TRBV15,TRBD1,CATSRDTGVRPQHF,TGTGCCACCAGCAGAGATACAGGGGTTAGGCCCCAGCATTTT
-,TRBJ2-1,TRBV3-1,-,CASSQVYNEQFF,TGTGCCAGCAGCCAAGTCTACAATGAGCAGTTCTTC
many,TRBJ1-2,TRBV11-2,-,CASSSWTATNYGYTF,TGTGCCAGCAGCTCCTGGACGGCCACTAACTATGGCTACACCTTC
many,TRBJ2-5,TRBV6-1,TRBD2,CASSELAGGWETQYF,TGTGCCAGCAGTGAACTAGCGGGGGGGTGGGAGACCCAGTACTTC
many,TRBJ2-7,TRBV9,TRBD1,CASSAYDRGEYEQYF,TGTGCCAGCAGCGCATACGACAGGGGCGAGTACGAGCAGTACTTC
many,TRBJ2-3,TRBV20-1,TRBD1,CSASLRTGSTDTQYF,TGCAGTGCTAGCCTTAGGACAGGCAGCACAGATACGCAGTATTTT
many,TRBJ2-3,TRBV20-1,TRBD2,CSALAGITDTQYF,TGCAGTGCCCTAGCGGGAATCACAGATACGCAGTATTTT
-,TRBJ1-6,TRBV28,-,CASSFSVENSPLHF,TGTGCCAGCAGTTTCTCCGTAGAAAATTCACCCCTCCACTTT
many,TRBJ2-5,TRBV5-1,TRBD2,CASSLFATSGGRSQETQYF,TGCGCCAGCAGCTTGTTCGCGACTAGCGGGGGCCGAAGCCAAGAGACCCAGTACTTC
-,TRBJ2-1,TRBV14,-,CASSPSGTHSYNEQFF,TGTGCCAGCAGCCCCAGTGGGACCCACTCCTACAATGAGCAGTTCTTC
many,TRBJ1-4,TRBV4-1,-,CASSQGRVSDEKLFF,TGCGCCAGCAGCCAAGGGAGGGTGAGCGATGAAAAACTGTTTTTT
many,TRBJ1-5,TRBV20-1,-,CSASPGQGSQPQHF,TGCAGTGCTAGCCCGGGGCAGGGTAGCCAGCCCCAGCATTTT
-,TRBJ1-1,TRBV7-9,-,CASSQTDRAFF,TGTGCCAGCAGCCAGACAGATCGAGCTTTCTTT
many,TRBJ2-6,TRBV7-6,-,CASSQDPGSGANVLTF,TGTGCCAGCAGCCAAGATCCAGGCTCTGGGGCCAACGTCCTGACTTTC
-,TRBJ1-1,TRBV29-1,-,CSVDLGTRGAPEAFF,TGCAGCGTTGACCTCGGTACCCGAGGGGCACCTGAAGCTTTCTTT
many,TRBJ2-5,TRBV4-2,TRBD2,CASKSGGVRGTQYF,TGTGCCAGCAAGAGCGGGGGGGTCCGAGGGACCCAGTACTTC
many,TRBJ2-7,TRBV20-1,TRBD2,CSASRTSGAYEQYF,TGCAGTGCTAGCAGGACTAGCGGGGCCTACGAGCAGTACTTC
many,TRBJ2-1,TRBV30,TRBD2,CAWSDKRGWQFF,TGTGCCTGGAGTGACAAGCGGGGGTGGCAGTTCTTC
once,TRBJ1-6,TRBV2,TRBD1,CARTGTENSPLHF,TGTGCCAGAACCGGGACAGAAAATTCACCCCTCCACTTT
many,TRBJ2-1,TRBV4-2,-,CASSQDWMGTSYNEQFF,TGTGCCAGCAGCCAAGATTGGATGGGAACTTCCTACAATGAGCAGTTCTTC
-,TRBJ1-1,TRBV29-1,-,CSVRTQNTEAFF,TGCAGCGTTAGAACACAGAACACTGAAGCTTTCTTT
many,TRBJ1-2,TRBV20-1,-,CSARAARSNYGYTF,TGCAGTGCTAGAGCGGCCCGTTCTAACTATGGCTACACCTTC
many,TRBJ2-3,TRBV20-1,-,CSARDQVFSTDTQYF,TGCAGTGCTAGAGATCAAGTCTTTAGCACAGATACGCAGTATTTT
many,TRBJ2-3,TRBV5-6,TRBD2,CASSTGLATDTQYF,TGTGCCAGCAGCACTGGACTAGCGACAGATACGCAGTATTTT
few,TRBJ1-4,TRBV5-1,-,CASSLGGFGEKLFF,TGCGCCAGCAGCTTGGGAGGGTTTGGTGAAAAACTGTTTTTT
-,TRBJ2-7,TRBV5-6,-,CASSPYTGEQYF,TGTGCCAGCAGTCCGTACACCGGGGAGCAGTACTTC
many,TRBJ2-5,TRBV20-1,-,CSASSPVEGRETQYF,TGCAGTGCTAGCTCCCCCGTGGAGGGGAGGGAGACCCAGTACTTC
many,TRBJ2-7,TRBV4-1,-,CASSQGTDYEQYF,TGCGCCAGCAGCCAAGGGACGGACTACGAGCAGTACTTC
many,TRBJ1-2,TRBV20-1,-,CSARDGEGGIDYGYTF,TGCAGTGCTAGAGATGGGGAGGGGGGCATCGACTATGGCTACACCTTC
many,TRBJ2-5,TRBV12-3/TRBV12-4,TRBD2,CASSLRAGGETQYF,TGTGCCAGCAGTCTGCGGGCGGGAGGAGAGACCCAGTACTTC
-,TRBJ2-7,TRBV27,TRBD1,CASRLRQGLSYEQYF,TGTGCCAGCAGGCTGAGACAGGGCTTGTCCTACGAGCAGTACTTC
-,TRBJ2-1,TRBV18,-,CASSRLQENYNEQFF,TGTGCCAGCTCACGTCTACAGGAGAACTACAATGAGCAGTTCTTC
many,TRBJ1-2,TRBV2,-,CASSEGAGYGYTF,TGTGCCAGCAGTGAAGGGGCGGGCTATGGCTACACCTTC
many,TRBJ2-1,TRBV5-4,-,CASSLQVEQFF,TGTGCCAGCAGCTTGCAGGTTGAGCAGTTCTTC
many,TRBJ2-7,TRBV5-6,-,CASSRQGPYEQYF,TGTGCCAGCAGCCGCCAGGGTCCCTACGAGCAGTACTTC
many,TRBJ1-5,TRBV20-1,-,CSARREGNQPQHF,TGCAGTGCTAGGAGGGAGGGCAATCAGCCCCAGCATTTT
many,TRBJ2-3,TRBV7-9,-,CASSKRLRTGGRFGDTQYF,TGTGCCAGCAGCAAAAGACTCCGGACAGGCGGGAGGTTTGGAGATACGCAGTATTTT
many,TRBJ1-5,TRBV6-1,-,CASSDPNQPQHF,TGTGCCAGCAGTGACCCCAATCAGCCCCAGCATTTT
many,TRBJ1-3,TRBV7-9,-,CASSPTQGNTIYF,TGTGCCAGCAGCCCCACGCAGGGAAACACCATATATTTT